This TCR beta chain was recorded in a study of CD8 T cells in Susac syndrome. The germline V gene encodes CDR1 MNHNY and CDR2 SVGAGI (reference sequence). The CDR3 spans 14 residues. Trimming cost V 6 bases and J 5 bases, with 16 bases left between them. Reverse transcription of roughly 0.5 to 1 ug RNA was carried out with random hexamers. TCRdb called the immunoSEQ multiplex PCR reads again in MiXCR, with one record for every CDR3 protein. This table has around 160,000 distinct CDR3 sequences, just over 90% appearing once. The receptor comes from a human donor in good health. The chain combines TRBV6-6 with TRBJ1-1; TRBD1 is a possible D gene (5 bases). Input material: CD4+ T cells from PBMCs. CDR3 residues: CASSLGGAGTEAFF. The DNA of the CDR3 is TGTGCCAGCAGCCTAGGTGGGGCCGGAACTGAAGCTTTCTTT.